This T cell receptor beta chain derives from a study of PD-L1 blockade in urothelial cancer. Study information: In the patient group, about 85% of the roughly 30 were males with bladder-origin urothelial cancer.

Time point denoted: pretreatment peripheral blood. Each patient gave between 1 and 8 samples of peripheral blood mononuclear cells, which were collected pretreatment and during treatment. About this clone: Its specificity is unknown.

General study results and limits: The study found that durable-benefit patients expanded tumor-associated blood clones more at 3 weeks.

Germline V gene lookup returns CDR1 KGHSH and CDR2 LQKENI. The CDR3 sequence is 15 residues long. V was trimmed by 3 bases and J by 1 base, leaving 12 bases between them. Synthetic TCR analog templates were spiked into each PCR. Produced via immunoSEQ multiplex PCR; TCRdb's table is partial and in-frame only. The data hold 75,000 to 95,000 clones, with 85% observed a single time. Material: PBMCs, obtained around atezolizumab (anti-PD-L1) treatment. The sequence was collected from a man between 40 and 49 years old with urothelial cancer. The J gene is TRBJ1-1, the V gene TRBV18, with a weak D call TRBD1 (5 bases). In DNA, the CDR3 is TGTGCCAGCTCACCGGGACTCCAGCGGAACACTGAAGCTTTCTTT. Encoded protein: CASSPGLQRNTEAFF. The whole variable domain, filled in from reference TRBV18 and TRBJ1-1, reads NAGVMQNPRHLVRRRGQEARLRCSPMKGHSHVYWYRQLPEEGLKFMVYLQKENIIDESGMPKERFSAEFPKEGPSILRIQQVVRGDSAAYFCASSPGLQRNTEAFFGQGTRLTVV.